These 20 T cell receptor beta chains were sequenced from one sample in a study of radiation and T cells in renal cell carcinoma. Specified time point: blood 2 weeks post-SBRT. Treatment of the sample: 15 Gy SBRT to primary tumor, nephrectomy 4 weeks later. Here immunoSEQ multiplex PCR was the method, and the copy in TCRdb shows in-frame clones only, minus some. The table records roughly 75,000 clones, roughly 87% of them present only once. Sample: blood, taken from a patient whose treatment included radiotherapy and nephrectomy. The source of these receptors is a man in his sixties with renal cell carcinoma.

This clone has only one observation. The chain carries TRBV19 and TRBJ1-5; D not certain. V lost 5 bases to trimming and J lost 7 bases, with 18 bases between them. CDR1 and CDR2 from the germline V gene are LNHDA and SQIVND (reference sequence). The CDR3 contains 15 residues. In DNA, the CDR3 is TGTGCCAGTAGTCCCCAGTTACTAGGGAACCAGCCCCAGCATTTT. Translated: CASSPQLLGNQPQHF. The full variable domain, its missing parts supplied by reference TRBV19 and TRBJ1-5, is DGGITQSPKYLFRKEGQNVTLSCEQNLNHDAMYWYRQDPGQGLRLIYYSQIVNDFQKGDIAEGYSVSREKKESFPLTVTSAQKNPTAFYLCASSPQLLGNQPQHFGDGTRLSIL.

This clone was seen more than once but under ten times. V and J are TRBV29-1 and TRBJ1-4, with no clear D. Trimming took 1 base from V and 3 from J, leaving 9 bases between them. CDR1 SQVTM and CDR2 ANQGSEA come from the germline V gene. This CDR3 region has 14 residues. As DNA, the CDR3 is TGCAGCGTTGAAGGGCTCCCCCCTAATGAAAAACTGTTTTTT. It yields the protein CSVEGLPPNEKLFF.

V and J are TRBV27 and TRBJ1-2, with 9 bases that match TRBD1. Germline trimming cut 6 bases from V and 4 bases from J; bases unmatched to any gene: 6. This CDR3 contains 14 residues. Per germline, CDR1 MNHEY and CDR2 SMNVEV (reference sequence). The CDR3 sequence is CASSQQGAGYGYTF. In DNA form, the CDR3 reads TGTGCCAGCAGCCAACAGGGGGCTGGCTATGGCTACACCTTC.

J is TRBJ2-1 and V is TRBV10-3; D is undetermined. The germline V gene has CDR1 ENHRY and CDR2 SYGVKD. The CDR3 loop spans 13 amino acids. Between the trimmed V and J ends, which lost 2 bases and 10 bases, there was a span of 12 bases. CDR3 loop: CAISEEYSWEQFF. The CDR3 DNA reads as TGTGCCATCAGTGAGGAATACTCCTGGGAGCAGTTCTTC.

V gene TRBV19 combines with J gene TRBJ2-7, with 12 bases that match TRBD2. The V gene end was trimmed by 0 bases and the J gene end by 7 bases; junction bases not matched to a gene: 25. This CDR3 contains 22 residues. Per germline, CDR1 LNHDA and CDR2 SQIVND (reference sequence). CDR3: CASSIEGRLAGVPRLPPDEQYF. DNA for the CDR3: TGTGCCAGTAGTATAGAGGGGCGACTAGCGGGAGTCCCCCGACTACCTCCTGATGAGCAGTACTTC.

This rearrangement joins TRBV15 to TRBJ2-1, with 9 bases fitting TRBD2. V was pared by 2 bases and J by 7 bases, with 9 bases of the junction left unmatched. This CDR3 comprises 16 residues. CDR1 is LNHNV and CDR2 is YYDKDF in the germline V gene (reference sequence). Here the CDR3 DNA reads TGTGCCACCAGCAGATCTGTAGCGGGAGAGAGGAATGAGCAGTTCTTC. Translating gives CATSRSVAGERNEQFF.

The chain couples TRBV28 to TRBJ1-1, with D perhaps matching TRBD1 (5 bases). Germline loops: CDR1 MDHEN, CDR2 SYDVKM. This CDR3 spans 15 amino acids. V shed 2 bases and J shed 3 bases, with 13 bases lying between them. CDR3 bases: TGTGCCAGCAGTTTAGAATCGGGGGGACACACTGAAGCTTTCTTT. Protein: CASSLESGGHTEAFF. The full variable domain, completed using reference TRBV28 and TRBJ1-1, is DVKVTQSSRYLVKRTGEKVFLECVQDMDHENMFWYRQDPGLGLRLIYFSYDVKMKEKGDIPEGYSVSREKKERFSLILESASTNQTSMYLCASSLESGGHTEAFFGQGTRLTVV.

CDR3 coding DNA: TGTGCCACGCACCGTCCTGGGCATGGCTACACCTTC. It specifies CATHRPGHGYTF. The genes are TRBV7-7 and TRBJ1-2, with D unclear. Trimming cost V 10 bases and J 6 bases, with 15 bases left between them. The length of the CDR3 is 12 residues. Germline V gives CDR1 SSHAT, CDR2 FNYEAQ (reference sequence).

The chain uses TRBV19 and TRBJ2-7; D unclear. CDR1 is LNHDA and CDR2 is SQIVND in the germline V gene (reference sequence). Trimming removed 5 bases from V and 2 bases from J, with 13 bases in between. This CDR3 has 14 amino acids. The CDR3 bases are TGTGCCAGTAGTCGCAGGTCCACCCCCTACGAGCAGTACTTC. Translating gives CASSRRSTPYEQYF.

The chain joins TRBV2 to TRBJ2-5, with D unclear. TRBJ2-7 matches the DNA end more closely, so the J call is doubtful. CDR3 length: 14 residues. CDR1 and CDR2 (germline): SNHLY, FYNNEI. This CDR3 reads CASSEEPWPYEQYF. CDR3 nucleotides: TGTGCCAGCAGTGAGGAGCCCTGGCCCTACGAGCAGTACTTC.

The chain couples TRBV9 to TRBJ2-1; TRBD1 matches at 9 bases. The junction had 8 bases not matched to a gene; V was cut back by 0 bases and J by 4 bases. The CDR3 totals 17 residues. Germline-derived CDR1 and CDR2 are SGDLS and YYNGEE. The CDR3 spells CASSVGQQGALYNEQFF. The CDR3 coding sequence is TGTGCCAGCAGCGTAGGTCAACAGGGGGCGTTATACAATGAGCAGTTCTTC.

The V gene is TRBV19, the J gene TRBJ1-5, with 8 bases that match TRBD1. Losses at the gene ends were 4 bases for V and 9 bases for J; bases not matched to a gene: 11. The CDR3 is 15 residues long. The V gene's germline CDR1 is LNHDA and CDR2 SQIVND (reference sequence). CDR3 DNA sequence: TGTGCCAGTAGTACCGAGGACAGGGCCTCACGGCCCCAGCATTTT. This translates into CASSTEDRASRPQHF.

The chain has TRBV9 and TRBJ2-1; 8 bases are shared with TRBD1. The germline V gene encodes CDR1 SGDLS and CDR2 YYNGEE. Trimming removed 3 bases from V and 3 bases from J; junction bases left unmatched: 14. The CDR3 consists of 18 residues. The CDR3 DNA follows: TGTGCCAGCAGCGCCCAACTGGGACAGGTCCTTATCTACAATGAGCAGTTCTTC. This codes for CASSAQLGQVLIYNEQFF. The whole variable domain, filled in from reference TRBV9 and TRBJ2-1, reads DSGVTQTPKHLITATGQRVTLRCSPRSGDLSVYWYQQSLDQGLQFLIQYYNGEERAKGNILERFSAQQFPDLHSELNLSSLELGDSALYFCASSAQLGQVLIYNEQFFGPGTRLTVL.

The chain recombines TRBV5-1 with TRBJ2-1; tentatively, D is TRBD1 (6 bases). Germline V gene lookup returns CDR1 SGHRS and CDR2 YFSETQ. The CDR3 has 14 amino acids. Trimming removed 4 bases at V and 7 bases at J, with 15 bases between. The DNA for the CDR3 is TGCGCCAGCAGCCTCAACACCCAGGGGAATGAGCAGTTCTTC. Translation: CASSLNTQGNEQFF.

The CDR3 nucleotides read TGTGCCAGCAGGACCGGGACAGGGGGAACCCCCTTCTACAATGAGCAGTTCTTC. Amino acids: CASRTGTGGTPFYNEQFF. The rearrangement uses TRBV27 and TRBJ2-1; 11 bases fit TRBD1. Germline V gene lookup returns CDR1 MNHEY and CDR2 SMNVEV (reference sequence). This CDR3 region has 18 residues. V lost 6 bases and J lost 3; bases outside the gene matches: 13.

This chain connects TRBV5-1 to TRBJ1-2; TRBD1 might be the D (5 bases). The V gene's germline CDR1 is SGHRS and CDR2 YFSETQ. Trimming took off 1 base at V and 1 base at J, with 8 bases between the two ends. CDR3 length: 14 amino acids. Here the CDR3 reads CASSLQGLNYGYTF. The CDR3 coding sequence is TGCGCCAGCAGCTTGCAGGGACTTAACTATGGCTACACCTTC.

This clone was observed once. The gene calls are TRBV11-2 and TRBJ2-2, with D possibly TRBD1 on 6 matching bases. The CDR3 consists of 13 residues. The V gene lost 5 bases and the J gene lost 6 bases, with 10 bases spanning the gap. CDR1 SGHAT and CDR2 FQNNGV come from the germline V gene. In DNA form, the CDR3 reads TGTGCCAGCAGCGCAGGGGTTTCCGGGGAGCTGTTTTTT. Its translation: CASSAGVSGELFF.

The chain uses TRBV6-5 and TRBJ2-3; D is uncertain. Germline V CDR1 and CDR2: MNHEY, SVGAGI. The CDR3 loop spans 13 amino acids. The V end lost 5 bases, the J end lost 0 bases, and 6 bases lay between the germline ends. Here the CDR3 DNA reads TGTGCCAGCAGTCCGATGAGCACAGATACGCAGTATTTT. This gives the protein CASSPMSTDTQYF.

A single count supports this clone. The chain uses TRBV7-2 and TRBJ1-1, with no clear D. With 3 bases removed from V and 6 bases from J, the gap between germline ends came to 14 bases. CDR1 is SGHTA, CDR2 FQGNSA, per germline. This CDR3 is 14 amino acids long. The CDR3 sequence is CASSLARRPPEAFF. The CDR3 DNA follows: TGTGCCAGCAGCTTGGCCAGGAGGCCGCCTGAAGCTTTCTTT.

The V gene is TRBV6-1, the J gene TRBJ2-2; a possible D gene is TRBD2 (5 bases). CDR1 is MNHNS, CDR2 SASEGT, per germline. This CDR3 spans 15 amino acids. The V and J ends lost 5 bases and 5 bases respectively, with 15 bases between them. The CDR3 DNA reads as TGTGCCAGCAGTCTGCCGACTATAGGAACCGGGGAGCTGTTTTTT. Translated, it gives CASSLPTIGTGELFF.